Listed below are T cell receptor beta chains from one sample, sequenced in a study of graft-versus-host responses after intestinal transplantation. Clones were read by immunoSEQ multiplex PCR, and TCRdb kept only the in-frame ones, dropping some. The table lists more than 100,000 clones, 90% to 95% of them singletons, with 1% to 1.5% in the top ten. For these receptors, no antigen is known. The material was unstimulated CD8+ T cells sorted from spleen or lymph node cells, obtained before intestinal transplant. The receptor set was obtained from a human donor who received an intestinal transplant. Each CDR3 is given with its conserved first and last residue. D genes are given only for firm matches. Clone size, where shown, is once, few, many, or a class for clones that have expanded.

d_call	j_call	clone_size	v_call	cdr3_aa	cdr3_nt
NA	TRBJ1-2	once	TRBV11-2	CASSPLRGIGLYGYTF	TGTGCCAGCAGCCCGCTCCGGGGGATCGGGCTCTATGGCTACACCTTC
TRBD2	TRBJ2-1	NA	TRBV7-2	CASRISGGPNEQFF	TGTGCCAGCAGGATTAGCGGGGGCCCCAATGAGCAGTTCTTC
NA	TRBJ2-3	once	TRBV5-1	CASSLSIPVADTQYF	TGCGCCAGCAGCTTATCTATCCCGGTCGCGGATACGCAGTATTTT
TRBD2	TRBJ2-3	NA	TRBV5-8	CASSRGPSGGATDTQYF	TGTGCCAGCAGCCGGGGGCCTAGCGGGGGGGCCACAGATACGCAGTATTTT
NA	TRBJ2-1	NA	TRBV7-9	CASPAADNEQFF	TGTGCCAGCCCGGCGGCGGACAATGAGCAGTTCTTC
NA	TRBJ1-2	NA	TRBV28	CASSFSPRPGYGYTF	TGTGCCAGCAGTTTTTCCCCCCGGCCGGGCTATGGCTACACCTTC
NA	TRBJ1-3	NA	TRBV5-6	CASSFGVSEPGNTIYF	TGTGCCAGCAGCTTCGGGGTATCCGAACCTGGAAACACCATATATTTT
NA	TRBJ1-4	once	TRBV15	CATSRGEALGNEKLFF	TGTGCCACCAGCAGAGGCGAAGCCCTTGGGAATGAAAAACTGTTTTTT
TRBD2	TRBJ2-3	NA	TRBV28	CASSLPLMGGGSTDTQYF	TGTGCCAGCAGTTTACCTCTCATGGGCGGGGGAAGCACAGATACGCAGTATTTT
NA	TRBJ2-4	NA	TRBV4-1	CASSPLEGNIQYF	TGCGCCAGCAGCCCCCTAGAAGGGAACATTCAGTACTTC
NA	TRBJ2-5	NA	TRBV11-2	CASSPAGTDEETQYF	TGTGCCAGCAGCCCCGCGGGGACGGACGAAGAGACCCAGTACTTC
NA	TRBJ2-1	NA	TRBV27	CASSPDRYEQFF	TGTGCCAGCAGTCCCGACCGGTATGAGCAGTTCTTC
NA	TRBJ1-3	NA	TRBV6-1	CASRPGVSGNTIYF	TGTGCCAGCAGGCCAGGGGTTTCTGGAAACACCATATATTTT
NA	TRBJ1-1	once	TRBV6-5	CASSLTLNTEAFF	TGTGCCAGCAGCCTGACACTAAACACTGAAGCTTTCTTT
NA	TRBJ2-6	NA	TRBV4-1	CASSQVGITTGANVLTF	TGCGCCAGCAGCCAAGTAGGGATAACGACAGGGGCCAACGTCCTGACTTTC
NA	TRBJ2-7	NA	TRBV30	CAWSAGQYEQYF	TGTGCCTGGAGTGCGGGGCAGTACGAGCAGTACTTC
NA	TRBJ1-6	NA	TRBV6-5	CASSGWENSPLHF	TGTGCCAGCAGTGGATGGGAAAATTCACCCCTCCACTTT
TRBD1	TRBJ1-6	NA	TRBV29-1	CSVRTGLNSPLHF	TGCAGCGTAAGGACAGGTCTAAATTCACCCCTCCACTTT
TRBD1	TRBJ1-1	NA	TRBV4-1	CASSHGTGGEAFF	TGCGCCAGCAGCCATGGGACAGGGGGTGAAGCTTTCTTT
NA	TRBJ2-7	NA	TRBV27	CASSSGYEQYF	TGTGCCAGCAGTTCTGGCTACGAGCAGTACTTC
NA	TRBJ2-7	NA	TRBV14	CASSPYRVFEQYF	TGTGCCAGCAGCCCATACAGGGTTTTCGAGCAGTACTTC
NA	TRBJ1-5	NA	TRBV7-8	CASSWGEGVRHF	TGTGCCAGCAGCTGGGGGGAAGGGGTACGGCATTTT
NA	TRBJ1-3	NA	TRBV16	CASSQPIGAGNTIYF	TGTGCCAGCAGCCAACCCATTGGGGCTGGAAACACCATATATTTT
NA	TRBJ2-7	NA	TRBV7-8	CASSPQVGRVHEQYF	TGTGCCAGCAGCCCCCAAGTCGGCAGGGTACACGAGCAGTACTTC
NA	TRBJ1-5	NA	TRBV4-2	CASSYMTGDNQPQHF	TGTGCCAGCAGCTATATGACAGGCGACAATCAGCCCCAGCATTTT
TRBD2	TRBJ2-1	NA	TRBV19	CASSIWASGDNEQFF	TGTGCCAGTAGTATTTGGGCTAGCGGGGATAATGAGCAGTTCTTC
NA	TRBJ2-2	NA	TRBV6-1	CASGVDTGELFF	TGTGCCAGCGGGGTGGACACCGGGGAGCTGTTTTTT
NA	TRBJ2-1	NA	TRBV6-6	CASSYNNEQFF	TGTGCCAGCAGTTACAACAATGAGCAGTTCTTC
NA	TRBJ1-1	NA	TRBV5-6	CASSLNALLTMNTEAFF	TGTGCCAGCAGCTTGAATGCACTGCTGACAATGAACACTGAAGCTTTCTTT
NA	TRBJ2-5	NA	TRBV4-1	CASSQGEGGDQYF	TGCGCCAGCAGCCAAGGGGAGGGGGGGGACCAGTACTTC
NA	TRBJ1-1	NA	TRBV14	CASSPYSSNTEAFF	TGTGCCAGCAGCCCCTATTCGTCGAACACTGAAGCTTTCTTT
NA	TRBJ2-1	NA	TRBV4-1	CASSQAFNEQFF	TGCGCCAGCAGCCAAGCGTTCAATGAGCAGTTCTTC
TRBD2	TRBJ2-3	NA	TRBV11-3	CASSYGLGADTQYF	TGTGCCAGCAGCTACGGACTAGGAGCCGATACGCAGTATTTT
NA	TRBJ2-3	NA	TRBV2	CASRGSTDTQYF	TGTGCCAGCAGAGGTAGCACAGATACGCAGTATTTT
NA	TRBJ1-4	NA	TRBV9	CASSFSPGVNEKLFF	TGTGCCAGCAGCTTCTCCCCCGGTGTAAATGAAAAACTGTTTTTT
NA	TRBJ1-2	NA	TRBV6-5	CASSDWGARNGYTF	TGTGCCAGCAGTGACTGGGGGGCCAGGAATGGCTACACCTTC
TRBD2	TRBJ2-1	NA	TRBV20-1	CSARGGYEQFF	TGCAGTGCTCGGGGGGGGTATGAGCAGTTCTTC
NA	TRBJ2-6	NA	TRBV14	CASSQGPGANVLTF	TGTGCCAGCAGCCAAGGTCCTGGGGCCAACGTCCTGACTTTC
NA	TRBJ2-1	NA	TRBV29-1	CSVEGVKRGSYNEQFF	TGCAGCGTTGAAGGCGTTAAGCGTGGCTCCTACAATGAGCAGTTCTTC
NA	TRBJ2-5	NA	TRBV7-9	CASSFLFGPAETQYF	TGTGCCAGCAGCTTTTTATTTGGTCCGGCCGAGACCCAGTACTTC
NA	TRBJ1-1	NA	TRBV6-1	CASSEAPGGTEAFF	TGTGCCAGCAGTGAAGCCCCGGGCGGCACTGAAGCTTTCTTT